The 17 T cell receptor beta chains below all came from one sample that was sequenced in a study of shared clonotypes between healthy human individuals. Terminally differentiated effector memory CD45RA+ cells were left out of the naive CD8 fraction, which was CD45RO-negative and positively selected for CCR7. Method: immunoSEQ multiplex PCR; TCRdb's copy keeps in-frame clones and lacks some. The data show under 2,000,000 clones, about 94% seen once. The specimen sequenced was naive CD8+ T cells sorted from blood. These receptor sequences come from a man younger than 30 in good health.

The chain is built from TRBV4-1 and TRBJ2-5, with TRBD1 identical over 7 bases. The ends lost 0 bases at V and 1 base at J; junction bases unmatched: 5. Germline CDR1 reads MGHRA; CDR2 reads YSYEKL. The CDR3 is 16 residues long. This CDR3 reads CASSQDPRDSQETQYF. CDR3 bases: TGCGCCAGCAGCCAAGACCCCCGGGACAGCCAAGAGACCCAGTACTTC.

This chain links TRBV6-6 with TRBJ2-7; D is ambiguous. Germline CDR1 MNHNY, CDR2 SVGAGI (reference sequence). CDR3 size: 14 residues. With 2 bases removed from V and 2 bases from J, the gap between germline ends came to 10 bases. The CDR3 DNA follows: TGTGCCAGCAGTTACGGAGACGCAACCTACGAGCAGTACTTC. Its protein product is CASSYGDATYEQYF.

The V gene is TRBV14, the J gene TRBJ2-7; no clear D gene. The CDR3 has 13 amino acids. Trimming shortened V by 1 base and J by 3 bases, and 7 bases separated the two germline ends. Germline V gene lookup returns CDR1 SGHDN and CDR2 FVKESK. CDR3 bases: TGTGCCAGCAGCCAAGCAGCTAACTACGAGCAGTACTTC. Translating it yields CASSQAANYEQYF. Full variable domain (missing parts from reference TRBV14 and TRBJ2-7): EAGVTQFPSHSVIEKGQTVTLRCDPISGHDNLYWYRRVMGKEIKFLLHFVKESKQDESGMPNNRFLAERTGGTYSTLKVQPAELEDSGVYFCASSQAANYEQYFGPGTRLTVT.

This clone was recorded only once. The rearrangement joins TRBV5-4 to TRBJ1-6; D is unresolved. Trimming removed 4 bases at V and 7 bases at J, with 6 bases between. CDR1 is SGHNT, CDR2 YYREEE, per germline (reference sequence). CDR3 length equals 12 residues. The CDR3 DNA reads TGTGCCAGCAGCGGCAGCAATTCACCCCTCCACTTT. Translation gives CASSGSNSPLHF.

The chain is built from TRBV10-1 and TRBJ2-7; TRBD2 agrees at 7 bases. The length of the CDR3 is 18 residues. V was pared by 6 bases and J by 2 bases, with 19 bases of the junction left unmatched. CDR1 and CDR2 (germline): WNHNN, SYGVQD (reference sequence). The CDR3 here is CASSPGEGPSPIPYEQYF. CDR3 in DNA: TGCGCCAGCAGCCCTGGGGAGGGTCCCAGCCCGATACCCTACGAGCAGTACTTC.

The chain couples TRBV4-3 to TRBJ2-2; 16 bases fit TRBD2. Looked up from germline, CDR1 is LGHNA and CDR2 is YSLEER. CDR3 length equals 17 residues. The V and J ends lost 0 bases and 6 bases, in that order; junction bases with no gene match: 1. For the CDR3, the DNA is TGCGCCAGCAGCCAAGACGGGACTAGCGGGAGGGCCGGGGAGCTGTTTTTT. Translated, it gives CASSQDGTSGRAGELFF.

V and J are TRBV6-5 and TRBJ1-2, with 10 positions matching TRBD1. Germline V lookup: CDR1 MNHEY, CDR2 SVGAGI. With V trimmed by 1 base and J by 6 bases, 2 bases remained unmatched. This CDR3 has 14 amino acids. The CDR3 DNA reads as TGTGCCAGCAGTTACTTCGGGACAGGGGATGGCTACACCTTC. This codes for CASSYFGTGDGYTF.

This chain connects TRBV4-1 to TRBJ2-7, with 7 nucleotides matching TRBD2. Germline CDR1 is MGHRA and CDR2 is YSYEKL. The junction had 3 bases not matched to a gene; V was cut back by 2 bases and J by 5 bases. CDR3 length: 13 residues. The CDR3 region is CASSQQAGDEQYF. The DNA of the CDR3 is TGCGCCAGCAGCCAACAGGCGGGGGACGAGCAGTACTTC.

The chain carries TRBV5-4 and TRBJ2-1; 10 bases fit TRBD2. The CDR3 covers 13 residues. CDR1 is SGHNT and CDR2 is YYREEE in the germline V gene (reference sequence). The V gene end was trimmed by 3 bases and the J gene end by 7 bases; junction bases not matched to a gene: 1. CDR3 in amino acids: CASSWGLANEQFF. As DNA, the CDR3 is TGTGCCAGCAGCTGGGGACTAGCGAATGAGCAGTTCTTC.

The DNA of the CDR3 is TGTGCCAGCAGTCTGCGAGGAGGGTTCGAGCAGTACTTC. This encodes CASSLRGGFEQYF. The chain is built from TRBV5-5 and TRBJ2-7; TRBD2 might be the D (6 bases). This CDR3 spans 13 amino acids. Germline V gene sequence: CDR1 SGHKS, CDR2 YYEKEE (reference sequence). Deletions cut 5 bases from V and 6 bases from J, with 15 bases between.

The V gene is TRBV7-9, the J gene TRBJ2-2; TRBD1 matches 9 bases. Germline values: CDR1 SEHNR, CDR2 FQNEAQ (reference sequence). The CDR3 has 13 amino acids. With 11 bases clipped from V and 6 bases from J, the junction kept 7 bases outside the gene matches. The CDR3 nucleotides read TGTGCCGGTGGACAGGGGTTAGCCGGGGAGCTGTTTTTT. Amino acid sequence: CAGGQGLAGELFF.

The CDR3 is CASTAGAHYGYTF. The DNA of the CDR3 is TGTGCCAGCACGGCTGGGGCTCACTATGGCTACACCTTC. V usage is TRBV5-6 and J usage is TRBJ1-2, with a possible D match to TRBD1 (5 bases). The CDR3 contains 13 residues. In germline, CDR1 is SGHDT, CDR2 YYEEEE. The ends were cut back, 6 bases at V and 3 bases at J, with 12 bases in the middle.

The chain carries TRBV11-2 and TRBJ2-7; possible D gene TRBD1, 6 bases. The CDR3 length is 15 residues. V was trimmed by 0 bases and J by 4 bases, leaving 13 bases between them. Germline CDR1 and CDR2: SGHAT and FQNNGV. The CDR3 loop reads CASSLDNDRLYEQYF. The CDR3 DNA reads TGTGCCAGCAGCTTAGATAATGACAGGCTGTACGAGCAGTACTTC.

The V call is TRBV5-6, the J call TRBJ2-7; D might be TRBD1 (7 bases). Deletions cut 5 bases from V and 0 bases from J, with 15 bases between. Germline CDR1 SGHDT, CDR2 YYEEEE. The CDR3 runs 15 residues. CDR3 sequence reads: CASRSDREASYEQYF. The CDR3 DNA reads as TGTGCCAGCAGAAGCGACAGGGAGGCCTCCTACGAGCAGTACTTC.

This clone has just one count. The J gene is TRBJ2-5, the V gene TRBV29-1, with TRBD1 matching over 9 bases. Matching the DNA end better, TRBJ2-7 makes the J call doubtful. CDR1 and CDR2 (germline): SQVTM, ANQGSEA. The length of the CDR3 is 15 residues. The CDR3 nucleotides read TGCAGCGTTCTCGGGACGACAGGGGGCTCCTACGAGCAGTACTTC. Translating it yields CSVLGTTGGSYEQYF.

J is TRBJ2-1 and V is TRBV5-6, with 7 bases lining up with TRBD1. The V gene end was trimmed by 1 base and the J gene end by 7 bases; junction bases not matched to a gene: 11. This CDR3 has 16 amino acids. Germline V gene lookup returns CDR1 SGHDT and CDR2 YYEEEE. The CDR3 loop reads CASSLTGAVMWNEQFF. For the CDR3, the DNA is TGTGCCAGCAGCTTGACAGGGGCGGTTATGTGGAATGAGCAGTTCTTC.

The CDR3 spells CASSVIMRDLGPTGELFF. The CDR3, as DNA: TGTGCCAGCAGTGTAATTATGAGGGACCTAGGGCCCACCGGGGAGCTGTTTTTT. The chain carries TRBV6-1 and TRBJ2-2; TRBD1 or TRBD2 may be the D gene (5 bases each). CDR1 and CDR2 from the germline V gene are MNHNS and SASEGT. This CDR3 has 18 amino acids. V lost 4 bases and J 4 bases, leaving 22 bases between the germline ends.